The 8 T cell receptor beta chains below were found in one sample sequenced in a study of cytomegalovirus exposure and HLA in healthy donors. The PCR used 60 Vbeta and 13 Jbeta primers. Repertoires were generated with immunoSEQ multiplex PCR, while TCRdb's copy carries only in-frame clones and drops some. Of 100,000 to 150,000 clones in the sample, around 79% are singletons; the top ten hold around 4.2%. Sequenced: PBMCs. These receptor sequences come from a middle-aged woman in good health and CMV-seronegative.

This clone was observed a handful of times. The chain couples TRBV5-4 to TRBJ1-1; TRBD1 agrees at 7 bases. CDR1 SGHNT and CDR2 YYREEE come from the germline V gene (reference sequence). Trimming cost V 0 bases and J 2 bases; bases outside gene matches: 7. This CDR3 spans 16 amino acids. CDR3 sequence (DNA): TGTGCCAGCAGCTTGGGACAGGGAAGAGGAAACACTGAAGCTTTCTTT. Its protein is CASSLGQGRGNTEAFF.

On this clone: This sample includes further DNA sequences coding for the same CDR3. Here the CDR3 reads CASSPQTSGETQYF. Here the CDR3 DNA reads TGCGCCAGCAGCCCCCAGACTAGCGGGGAGACCCAGTACTTC. V and J are TRBV4-3 and TRBJ2-5; 10 positions match TRBD2. The V segment lost 4 bases and the J segment 5 bases; nucleotides outside the gene matches: 4. The CDR3 contains 14 residues. Germline assignment: CDR1 LGHNA and CDR2 YSLEER.

This clone showed up just a few times. This sequence joins TRBV7-6 and TRBJ1-3; 8 nucleotides match TRBD1. The germline V gene encodes CDR1 SGHVS and CDR2 FNYEAQ. After removal of 3 bases from V and 0 bases from J, the junction contained 7 bases not matched to a gene. The CDR3 spans 17 residues. As DNA, the CDR3 is TGTGCCAGCAGCTTGGGACAGGCACGATCCTCTGGAAACACCATATATTTT. This sequence encodes CASSLGQARSSGNTIYF.

This clone was detected only once. This chain joins TRBV5-6 and TRBJ2-7; unclear D gene. Trimming removed 0 bases from V and 6 bases from J, with 7 bases in between. The germline V gene has CDR1 SGHDT and CDR2 YYEEEE. CDR3 length: 12 residues. CDR3 sequence: CASSLGLGEQYF. The CDR3, as DNA: TGTGCCAGCAGCTTGGGGCTTGGCGAGCAGTACTTC.

V and J are TRBV9 and TRBJ1-6; D uncertain. The CDR3 is 15 residues long. Trimming cost V 3 bases and J 5 bases, with 12 bases left between them. Germline CDR1 and CDR2: SGDLS and YYNGEE. The CDR3 protein is CASSGGHRDNSPLHF. The CDR3 coding sequence is TGTGCCAGCAGCGGCGGGCACAGAGATAATTCACCCCTCCACTTT.

The chain employs TRBV11-2 and TRBJ2-7, with 9 nucleotides matching TRBD2. Germline CDR1 and CDR2: SGHAT and FQNNGV. J lost 3 bases, V lost 0 bases, and 3 bases had no gene match. The CDR3 runs to 15 residues. The CDR3 DNA follows: TGTGCCAGCAGCTTAGAAAGCGGGAGGAACTACGAGCAGTACTTC. Its translation: CASSLESGRNYEQYF. The full variable domain, with the rest looked up from reference TRBV11-2 and TRBJ2-7, is EAGVAQSPRYKIIEKRQSVAFWCNPISGHATLYWYQQILGQGPKLLIQFQNNGVVDDSQLPKDRFSAERLKGVDSTLKIQPAKLEDSAVYLCASSLESGRNYEQYFGPGTRLTVT.

V and J are TRBV6-5 and TRBJ1-2; tentative D call: TRBD1 (6 bases). Between the trimmed V and J ends, which lost 6 bases and 1 base, there was a span of 12 bases. The CDR3 loop spans 14 amino acids. Germline CDR1 is MNHEY and CDR2 is SVGAGI. Written as DNA, the CDR3 is TGTGCCAGCAGGGACTCACAGGGTAACTATGGCTACACCTTC. It translates to CASRDSQGNYGYTF.

This clone occurred once. The CDR3 bases are TGTGCCAGTAGCCCCCGGACAGGGGGGAGCAATCAGCCCCAGCATTTT. Translating it yields CASSPRTGGSNQPQHF. The chain recombines TRBV19 with TRBJ1-5; 10 positions match TRBD1. The CDR3 consists of 16 residues. Germline values: CDR1 LNHDA, CDR2 SQIVND (reference sequence). The J segment lost 1 base and the V segment lost 6 bases, leaving 6 bases of the junction unmatched. The whole variable domain, filled in from reference TRBV19 and TRBJ1-5, reads DGGITQSPKYLFRKEGQNVTLSCEQNLNHDAMYWYRQDPGQGLRLIYYSQIVNDFQKGDIAEGYSVSREKKESFPLTVTSAQKNPTAFYLCASSPRTGGSNQPQHFGDGTRLSIL.